The 17 T cell receptor beta chains listed next were all sequenced from one sample in a study of CD4 T cells in relation to SARS-CoV-2 and coronaviruses. TCRdb's table, derived via immunoSEQ multiplex PCR, lists solely in-frame clones and lacks some. The data show 41,000 or so clones, approximately 81% seen once. Their cognate antigens are unknown. The source material was naive CD4+ T cells from PBMCs, cultured in vitro. The subset: naive CD4+ T cells isolated by negative enrichment. The receptors come from an adult with COVID-19.

V is TRBV4-1 and J is TRBJ2-5; the D is unclear. In germline, CDR1 is MGHRA, CDR2 YSYEKL. V was shortened by 0 bases and J by 1 base, with 6 bases between the two germline ends. CDR3 length: 14 residues. CDR3 DNA: TGCGCCAGCAGCCAAGATTCAGGCCAAGAGACCCAGTACTTC. Protein: CASSQDSGQETQYF.

The J gene is TRBJ1-2, the V gene TRBV28; 11 bases map to TRBD1. CDR1 MDHEN and CDR2 SYDVKM come from the germline V gene. The CDR3 contains 14 residues. With 4 bases clipped from V and 7 bases from J, the junction kept 5 bases outside the gene matches. The CDR3 DNA reads as TGTGCCAGCAGTTCGGGGGACAGGGGGTTTGGCTACACCTTC. Translating it yields CASSSGDRGFGYTF.

J is TRBJ2-1 and V is TRBV10-1; 7 bases match TRBD1. Trimming removed 5 bases from V and 4 bases from J; junction bases left unmatched: 8. The CDR3 consists of 15 residues. Germline CDR1 and CDR2: WNHNN and SYGVQD (reference sequence). CDR3 in DNA: TGCGCCAGCAGTCCGACGACAGGGTTATACAATGAGCAGTTCTTC. Amino acid sequence: CASSPTTGLYNEQFF.

The V call is TRBV15, the J call TRBJ1-5; TRBD1 agrees at 8 bases. This CDR3 has 17 amino acids. V lost 0 bases and J lost 6; bases outside the gene matches: 10. Germline loops: CDR1 LNHNV, CDR2 YYDKDF (reference sequence). DNA of the CDR3: TGTGCCACCAGCAGAGATTACAGGACAGGGATGGCTCAGCCCCAGCATTTT. Translating it yields CATSRDYRTGMAQPQHF.

V gene TRBV7-9 combines with J gene TRBJ1-2; D is uncertain. The CDR3 runs 13 residues. V gave up 1 base and J gave up 2 bases, with 5 bases separating them. Germline CDR1 is SEHNR and CDR2 is FQNEAQ (reference sequence). The DNA for the CDR3 is TGTGCCAGCAGCTTAGGCCGGAACTATGGCTACACCTTC. As protein: CASSLGRNYGYTF. The full variable domain, its missing parts supplied by reference TRBV7-9 and TRBJ1-2, is DTGVSQNPRHKITKRGQNVTFRCDPISEHNRLYWYRQTLGQGPEFLTYFQNEAQLEKSRLLSDRFSAERPKGSFSTLEIQRTEQGDSAMYLCASSLGRNYGYTFGSGTRLTVV.

The chain is built from TRBV15 and TRBJ2-7; D gene ambiguous. The V and J ends lost 1 base and 2 bases respectively, with 9 bases between them. Germline assignment: CDR1 LNHNV and CDR2 YYDKDF (reference sequence). This CDR3 has 14 amino acids. The CDR3 here is CATSRVGHAYEQYF. CDR3 coding DNA: TGTGCCACCAGCAGAGTTGGGCATGCCTACGAGCAGTACTTC.

In this sample, this clone turned up a few times. Here the CDR3 DNA reads TGTGCCAGCTCGCGGGAATCGGACCTCATTCAAGCTTTCTTT. Its protein is CASSRESDLIQAFF. The chain carries TRBV18 and TRBJ1-1; the D is unclear. Germline assignment: CDR1 KGHSH and CDR2 LQKENI. CDR3 size: 14 residues. Trimming left V 6 bases short and J 9 bases short, with 20 bases between.

The genes are TRBV18 and TRBJ1-4; possible D gene TRBD1, 5 bases. V lost 3 bases and J 4 bases, leaving 18 bases between the germline ends. Germline CDR1 reads KGHSH; CDR2 reads LQKENI. This CDR3 has 17 amino acids. The CDR3 DNA sequence: TGTGCCAGCTCACCGGGATCCCCTCGACAGTATAATGAAAAACTGTTTTTT. Protein: CASSPGSPRQYNEKLFF.

The J gene is TRBJ2-7, the V gene TRBV6-5; 8 bases are shared with TRBD2. This CDR3 comprises 15 residues. J lost 4 bases, V lost 0 bases, and 5 bases had no gene match. Germline V gene data show CDR1 as MNHEY and CDR2 as SVGAGI. The CDR3 bases are TGTGCCAGCAGTTACTCTTCAGCGGGAGTTTACGAGCAGTACTTC. It specifies CASSYSSAGVYEQYF.

This clone was seen a few times. This chain joins TRBV2 and TRBJ1-6, with 9 bases lining up with TRBD1. The junction had 9 bases not matched to a gene; V was cut back by 6 bases and J by 0 bases. This CDR3 spans 18 amino acids. Looked up from germline, CDR1 is SNHLY and CDR2 is FYNNEI. Here the CDR3 reads CASRSGQGFSSYNSPLHF. CDR3 bases: TGTGCCAGCAGGTCGGGACAGGGATTTAGCTCCTATAATTCACCCCTCCACTTT.

The chain couples TRBV2 to TRBJ2-7; D is perhaps TRBD1 (5 bases). Germline assignment: CDR1 SNHLY and CDR2 FYNNEI. This CDR3 contains 15 residues. The germline V and J ends were trimmed by 0 bases and 5 bases, with 14 bases remaining between them. The CDR3 DNA sequence: TGTGCCAGCAGTGAAGCGCTTCTTAGGGGCCACGAGCAGTACTTC. Residues: CASSEALLRGHEQYF.

CDR3 DNA sequence: TGTGCCAGCAGCCGGAGAACCGGGGAGCTGTTTTTT. Translating it yields CASSRRTGELFF. The chain recombines TRBV13 with TRBJ2-2; D ambiguous. V shed 5 bases and J shed 5 bases, with 6 bases lying between them. CDR3 length: 12 amino acids. Germline CDR1 and CDR2: PRHDT and FYEKMQ (reference sequence).

The gene calls are TRBV7-9 and TRBJ1-1, with D hard to call. Deletions cut 8 bases from V and 3 bases from J, with 7 bases between. The germline V gene has CDR1 SEHNR and CDR2 FQNEAQ (reference sequence). The CDR3 runs to 11 residues. As DNA, the CDR3 is TGTGCCAGCGACTCAGACACTGAAGCTTTCTTT. Its translation: CASDSDTEAFF.

This chain uses TRBV28 with TRBJ2-2, with D tentatively TRBD2 (5 bases). This CDR3 has 16 residues. V was shortened by 1 base and J by 1 base, with 10 bases between the two germline ends. The germline V gene encodes CDR1 MDHEN and CDR2 SYDVKM. CDR3 amino acids: CASSLLGLENTGELFF. In nucleotides, the CDR3 is TGTGCCAGCAGTTTATTAGGACTGGAGAACACCGGGGAGCTGTTTTTT.

The chain carries TRBV18 and TRBJ1-5, with D perhaps TRBD1 (5 bases). Germline V gene lookup returns CDR1 KGHSH and CDR2 LQKENI. Trimming cost V 2 bases and J 8 bases, with 16 bases left between them. The CDR3 has 15 amino acids. The CDR3 DNA reads as TGTGCCAGCTCACCAATGGCAAGGACGGGGGAGCCCCAGCATTTT. Protein: CASSPMARTGEPQHF.

This chain connects TRBV7-6 to TRBJ2-7; possibly TRBD2 for D (5 bases). The V end lost 1 base, the J end lost 7 bases, and 17 bases lay between the germline ends. CDR1 and CDR2 (germline): SGHVS, FNYEAQ. CDR3 size: 15 residues. The DNA of the CDR3 is TGTGCCAGCAGCTTAGGGGAGTCGGCGTTGGGGGAGCAGTACTTC. Translated: CASSLGESALGEQYF.

This chain joins TRBV5-1 and TRBJ2-7; 9 bases line up with TRBD1. V was pared by 3 bases and J by 6 bases, with 4 bases of the junction left unmatched. The CDR3 is 13 amino acids. From germline, CDR1 is SGHRS and CDR2 YFSETQ. The CDR3 region is CASSSNRGREQYF. As DNA, the CDR3 is TGCGCCAGCAGCTCGAACAGGGGGCGCGAGCAGTACTTC. The variable domain in full, completed from reference TRBV5-1 and TRBJ2-7, reads KAGVTQTPRYLIKTRGQQVTLSCSPISGHRSVSWYQQTPGQGLQFLFEYFSETQRNKGNFPGRFSGRQFSNSRSEMNVSTLELGDSALYLCASSSNRGREQYFGPGTRLTVT.